This TCR beta chain stems from a study of blood T cell repertoires in COVID-19. This clone was detected only once. The assay was immunoSEQ multiplex PCR, and TCRdb's table has in-frame clones only and misses some. This table holds 200,000 to 250,000 clones, approximately 80% found once. The CDR3 sequence is 15 residues long. Germline CDR1 is SGHRS and CDR2 is YFSETQ. The junction had 4 bases not matched to a gene; V was cut back by 3 bases and J by 4 bases. V and J are TRBV5-1 and TRBJ2-1, with TRBD2 identical over 10 bases. The sequence derives from a man aged 25 to 40 who had recovered from COVID-19. The sequenced sample consisted of peripheral blood. The CDR3 loop reads CASSSSGGPYNEQFF. The CDR3 DNA follows: TGCGCCAGCAGCTCTAGCGGGGGACCTTACAATGAGCAGTTCTTC.